The entry below gives a single T cell receptor beta chain sequence along with its context. Clones were read by immunoSEQ multiplex PCR, and TCRdb kept only the in-frame ones, dropping some. The sample has approximately 59,000 clones, 86% seen once. This entry is derived from a study of technical replicates of blood from a handful of donors. Germline CDR1 is SGHTA and CDR2 is FQGTGA. The J segment lost 7 bases and the V segment lost 6 bases, leaving 18 bases of the junction unmatched. The CDR3 spans 18 residues. The V gene is TRBV7-3, the J gene TRBJ2-1; TRBD2 matches at 10 bases. The receptor's source is a human donor in good health. Some clones in this sample may be carry-over from other donors' samples. The sample consisted of PBMCs. CDR3 DNA: TGTGCCAGCAGGCCCCCTGGGGTAGCGGGAGGTCCTGGGAATGAGCAGTTCTTC. Translated, it gives CASRPPGVAGGPGNEQFF.